Sequencing of this T cell receptor beta chain was carried out in a study of cytomegalovirus exposure and HLA in healthy donors. Notes on the study in general: Accounts indicate the classifier identified cytomegalovirus status with strong specificity and sensitivity. When presence/absence was analysed, sequencing depth was taken to be roughly uniform across donors.

V dropped 0 bases and J dropped 4; count of bases not matched to a gene: 9. This CDR3 is built from 17 residues. Germline V gene data show CDR1 as SGHTA and CDR2 as FQGNSA. This clone was detected only a few times. What it recognizes is unknown. Use of 60 Vbeta and 13 Jbeta primers characterized the PCR. Measured with immunoSEQ multiplex PCR; TCRdb has only the in-frame clones, and not every one. The sample includes some 170,000 clones, about 77% of them seen just once. The sequenced sample was PBMCs. This sequence originates from a woman between 50 and 59 years old in good health and CMV-seronegative. The J gene is TRBJ2-1, the V gene TRBV7-2, with 7 bases fitting TRBD1. The CDR3 reads CASSLASGTAFYNEQFF. In DNA form, the CDR3 reads TGTGCCAGCAGCTTAGCTTCCGGGACAGCTTTTTACAATGAGCAGTTCTTC.